A single sample is the source of the 10 T cell receptor beta chains below, sequenced in a study of identical twins. TCRdb re-called the 5' RACE reads with MiXCR, one entry per CDR3 protein. In the table there are hundreds of thousands of distinct CDR3 sequences, around 21% of which are singletons. These data were also filed under a second study, of T cells expressing NK-cell markers.

Sequenced material: PBMCs. The source is a woman aged 18-29 years in good health.

The table lists this clonotype with a few counts. V usage is TRBV12-5 and J usage is TRBJ2-4; D is unclear. Trimming removed 2 bases from V and 5 bases from J, with 10 bases in between. Germline-derived CDR1 and CDR2 are LGHNT and FRNRAP. CDR3 length equals 14 residues. CDR3 in amino acids: CASGLTNRENIQYF. For the CDR3, the DNA is TGTGCTAGTGGTTTGACCAACCGGGAAAACATTCAGTACTTC.

This chain links TRBV5-1 with TRBJ2-3; 10 nucleotides align to TRBD2. The trim removed 5 bases at V and 1 base at J, leaving 4 bases unmatched. The CDR3 spans 15 residues. In germline, CDR1 is SGHRS, CDR2 YFSETQ. The CDR3 reads CASRTGTSGTDTQYF. The CDR3 nucleotides are TGCGCCAGCAGGACCGGGACTAGCGGCACAGATACGCAGTATTTT.

The table lists this clonotype with a count of one. The chain carries TRBV11-2 and TRBJ2-3; the D call may be TRBD1 or TRBD2 (5 bases each). Trimming removed 3 bases at V and 5 bases at J, with 12 bases between. Germline V CDR1 and CDR2: SGHAT, FQNNGV. The CDR3 covers 14 residues. Here the CDR3 DNA reads TGTGCCAGCAGCTTCTCCAGGGAGAGAGATACGCAGTATTTT. Residues: CASSFSRERDTQYF.

The chain recombines TRBV6-1 with TRBJ1-2; TRBD1 might be the D (5 bases). With 6 bases removed from V and 4 bases from J, the gap between germline ends came to 12 bases. The CDR3 spans 13 residues. Germline CDR1 MNHNS, CDR2 SASEGT. The CDR3 DNA is TGTGCCAGCAGGCTGCCGGGGGTCTATGGCTACACCTTC. Residues: CASRLPGVYGYTF.

The rearrangement uses TRBV9 and TRBJ2-3; unclear D gene. Germline V gives CDR1 SGDLS, CDR2 YYNGEE. The CDR3 contains 16 residues. V was trimmed by 4 bases and J by 2 bases, leaving 17 bases between them. The CDR3 DNA is TGTGCCAGCAGCCCCCGTGGTGGGTTTTCCACAGATACGCAGTATTTT. Amino acid sequence: CASSPRGGFSTDTQYF.

At least ten counts were recorded for this clonotype. V usage is TRBV6-2 or TRBV6-3 and J usage is TRBJ2-2; D could derive from TRBD1 or TRBD2 (6 bases each). CDR1 is MNHEY and CDR2 is SVGEGT in the germline V gene. CDR3 length: 18 residues. Trimming took 2 bases from V and 0 from J, leaving 16 bases between them. CDR3 nucleotides: TGTGCCAGCAGTTACCATTTTGAGGGGGGCGCGAACACCGGGGAGCTGTTTTTT. Protein product: CASSYHFEGGANTGELFF.

This clonotype showed up just a few times. V usage is TRBV29-1 and J usage is TRBJ1-1; TRBD1 matches at 7 bases. This CDR3 contains 13 residues. V lost 5 bases, J lost 4 bases, and 7 bases stayed unmatched. CDR1 and CDR2 from the germline V gene are SQVTM and ANQGSEA. The CDR3 reads CSVRQGGATEAFF. The DNA for the CDR3 is TGCAGCGTTCGACAGGGTGGTGCCACTGAAGCTTTCTTT.

This clonotype was found many times. This chain connects TRBV10-3 to TRBJ2-7, with TRBD2 matching 12 bases. Per germline, CDR1 ENHRY and CDR2 SYGVKD. This CDR3 is built from 14 residues. V shed 7 bases and J 4 bases; nucleotides not matched to a gene: 5. The CDR3 DNA follows: TGTGCCATCACAGAAGGACTAGCGGGATACGAGCAGTACTTC. This encodes CAITEGLAGYEQYF.

This chain joins TRBV4-2 and TRBJ2-1, with D maybe TRBD2 (6 bases). This CDR3 region has 18 residues. V gave up 0 bases and J gave up 1 base, with 16 bases separating them. Germline values: CDR1 LGHNA, CDR2 YNFKEQ. Here the CDR3 DNA reads TGTGCCAGCAGCCAAGAACCCCTAAGGCGGGGATCCTACAATGAGCAGTTCTTC. Encoded protein: CASSQEPLRRGSYNEQFF.

The chain links TRBV7-9 to TRBJ1-2; D is unclear. The CDR3 extends over 15 amino acids. CDR1 is SEHNR, CDR2 FQNEAQ, per germline (reference sequence). The CDR3, as DNA: TGTGCAATCCGCCTAGACCGAATAAGGACCTATGGCTACACCTTC. Its protein product is CAIRLDRIRTYGYTF.